The clone carrying this TCR beta chain was found a few times. Its target is not known. The sample originates from a study of blood T cells in healthy people across ages. For the second PCR, which ran for 7 to 11 cycles, a sample-barcoded 5' primer and a J-beta primer mix were used. Each cDNA molecule, via a template-switch adaptor with 12 random nucleotides, was tagged. MiXCR was run by TCRdb on the 5' RACE reads, yielding one entry per CDR3 protein. Among about 690,000 distinct CDR3 sequences listed, 40% to 45% were seen once. Study conclusions and caveats: Because donor CMV status was unknown, expanded clonotype changes were possibly confounded. Unsorted PBMC material precluded a definitive naive versus antigen-experienced comparison.

CDR1 MNHEY and CDR2 SVGAGI come from the germline V gene. V was cut by 0 bases and J by 1 base, with 18 bases left in between. The CDR3 consists of 18 residues. The receptor was derived from a man at least 80 years old in good health. This sequence joins TRBV6-5 and TRBJ1-1, with a possible D match to TRBD1 (5 bases). The specimen was blood. The CDR3 region has the DNA TGTGCCAGCAGTTACTCGGGGCAGGGACCACTACGGAACACTGAAGCTTTCTTT. Translated, it gives CASSYSGQGPLRNTEAFF.